These 10 T cell receptor beta chains came from one sample sequenced in a study of control samples from healthy donors and cancer patients. TCRdb keeps only in-frame clones here, not all; method: immunoSEQ multiplex PCR. The sample holds about 160,000 clones, about 87% seen once. What was sequenced was blood. The receptors here all came from a man aged 25 to 40 in good health.

The J gene is TRBJ1-1, the V gene TRBV28, with unresolved D. The length of the CDR3 is 13 residues. Deletions cut 3 bases from V and 8 bases from J, with 13 bases between. CDR1 and CDR2 (germline): MDHEN, SYDVKM. The CDR3 reads CASSFRTVGEAFF. The CDR3 DNA follows: TGTGCCAGCAGTTTCCGGACGGTGGGAGAAGCTTTCTTT. Complete variable domain (other parts from reference TRBV28 and TRBJ1-1): DVKVTQSSRYLVKRTGEKVFLECVQDMDHENMFWYRQDPGLGLRLIYFSYDVKMKEKGDIPEGYSVSREKKERFSLILESASTNQTSMYLCASSFRTVGEAFFGQGTRLTVV.

V is TRBV18 and J is TRBJ1-2; D is perhaps TRBD1 (6 bases). CDR1 KGHSH and CDR2 LQKENI come from the germline V gene. The CDR3 has 16 residues. V was pared by 3 bases and J by 6 bases, with 20 bases between. Here the CDR3 DNA reads TGTGCCAGCTCACCCTGGGGGCCAGCGGAAAGGGATGGCTACACCTTC. This gives the protein CASSPWGPAERDGYTF.

This chain connects TRBV18 to TRBJ2-2; tentative D call: TRBD1 (5 bases). The CDR3 extends over 14 amino acids. Germline CDR1 is KGHSH and CDR2 is LQKENI. V lost 5 bases and J lost 2, with 9 bases in between. In DNA, the CDR3 is TGTGCCAGCTCATTTCAGGGAAACACCGGGGAGCTGTTTTTT. Translated: CASSFQGNTGELFF.

The DNA for the CDR3 is TGCGCCAGCAGCCAAGATTACGCCAATCAGCCCCAGCATTTT. Translation gives CASSQDYANQPQHF. V is TRBV4-1 and J is TRBJ1-5; D is ambiguous. CDR1 and CDR2 (germline): MGHRA, YSYEKL. This CDR3 has 14 residues. Trimming removed 0 bases at V and 3 bases at J, with 6 bases between.

The chain uses TRBV4-1 and TRBJ1-2; D may be TRBD1 (6 bases). Trimming removed 0 bases from V and 7 bases from J, with 15 bases in between. Germline V gene sequence: CDR1 MGHRA, CDR2 YSYEKL. The CDR3 is made up of 15 amino acids. The CDR3 DNA is TGCGCCAGCAGCCAAGATTCCAGGGGAGGGCGTGGCTACACCTTC. Translated, it gives CASSQDSRGGRGYTF.

The J gene is TRBJ2-7, the V gene TRBV7-6; no clear D gene. Per germline, CDR1 SGHVS and CDR2 FNYEAQ. This CDR3 is built from 13 residues. Trimming pared 5 bases from V and 6 bases from J, leaving 14 bases between. CDR3 protein: CASSATGSSEQYF. DNA of the CDR3: TGTGCCAGCAGCGCAACTGGGTCTAGCGAGCAGTACTTC. Variable domain in full (rest from reference TRBV7-6 and TRBJ2-7): GAGVSQSPRYKVTKRGQDVALRCDPISGHVSLYWYRQALGQGPEFLTYFNYEAQQDKSGLPNDRFSAERPEGSISTLTIQRTEQRDSAMYRCASSATGSSEQYFGPGTRLTVT.

The chain employs TRBV27 and TRBJ1-5; D not certain. The CDR3 is made up of 13 amino acids. Germline loops: CDR1 MNHEY, CDR2 SMNVEV (reference sequence). Trimming stripped 3 bases from V and 5 bases from J, with 8 bases between. The CDR3 spells CASSFRGDQPQHF. CDR3 coding DNA: TGTGCCAGCAGTTTCCGGGGAGATCAGCCCCAGCATTTT.

The gene calls are TRBV7-2 and TRBJ2-3, with D possibly matching TRBD2 (5 bases). The CDR3 sequence is 15 residues long. V lost 6 bases and J 4 bases, leaving 17 bases between the germline ends. Germline CDR1 reads SGHTA; CDR2 reads FQGNSA. This chain's CDR3 is CASRLGTRQADTQYF. CDR3 bases: TGTGCCAGCAGACTAGGAACTAGGCAGGCAGATACGCAGTATTTT.

This clone occurred a few times. The V and J genes are TRBV11-2 and TRBJ1-4; D is perhaps TRBD1 (5 bases). CDR1 is SGHAT and CDR2 is FQNNGV in the germline V gene. The CDR3 sequence is 15 residues long. V was pared by 4 bases and J by 8 bases, with 17 bases between. CDR3 loop: CASSSLTGAGEKLFF. The CDR3 region has the DNA TGTGCCAGCAGCTCATTAACAGGTGCTGGAGAAAAACTGTTTTTT. Together with reference TRBV11-2 and TRBJ1-4, the CDR3 gives the full variable domain: EAGVAQSPRYKIIEKRQSVAFWCNPISGHATLYWYQQILGQGPKLLIQFQNNGVVDDSQLPKDRFSAERLKGVDSTLKIQPAKLEDSAVYLCASSSLTGAGEKLFFGSGTQLSVL.

This clone showed up just a few times. The V and J genes are TRBV10-2 and TRBJ1-1, with a tentative D call TRBD1 (5 bases). Deletions cut 5 bases from V and 1 base from J, with 11 bases between. The length of the CDR3 is 14 residues. Germline V gene lookup returns CDR1 WSHSY and CDR2 SAAADI. For the CDR3, the DNA is TGCGCCAGCAGTCCTCAGGGTTGGAACACTGAAGCTTTCTTT. Protein product: CASSPQGWNTEAFF.